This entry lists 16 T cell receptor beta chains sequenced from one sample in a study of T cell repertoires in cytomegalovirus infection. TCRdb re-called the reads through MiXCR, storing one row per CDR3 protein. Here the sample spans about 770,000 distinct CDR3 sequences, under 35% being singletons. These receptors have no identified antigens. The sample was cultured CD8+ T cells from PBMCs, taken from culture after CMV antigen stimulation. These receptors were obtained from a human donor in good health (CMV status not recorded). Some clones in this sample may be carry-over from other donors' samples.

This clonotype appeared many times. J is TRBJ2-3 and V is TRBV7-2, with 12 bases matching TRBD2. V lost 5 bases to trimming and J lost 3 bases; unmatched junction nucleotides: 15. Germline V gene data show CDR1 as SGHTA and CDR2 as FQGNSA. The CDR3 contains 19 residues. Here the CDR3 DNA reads TGTGCCAGCAGCCCAAGCTCTAGCGGGGGGGCCTATGGTACAGATACGCAGTATTTT. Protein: CASSPSSSGGAYGTDTQYF. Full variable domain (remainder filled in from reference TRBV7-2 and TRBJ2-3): GAGVSQSPSNKVTEKGKDVELRCDPISGHTALYWYRQSLGQGLEFLIYFQGNSAPDKSGLPSDRFSAERTGGSVSTLTIQRTQQEDSAVYLCASSPSSSGGAYGTDTQYFGPGTRLTVL.

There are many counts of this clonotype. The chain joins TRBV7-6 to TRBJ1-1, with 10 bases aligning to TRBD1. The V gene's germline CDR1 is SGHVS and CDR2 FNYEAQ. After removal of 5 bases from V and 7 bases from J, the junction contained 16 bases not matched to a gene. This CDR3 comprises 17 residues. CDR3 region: CASSINYLGQGSLEAFF. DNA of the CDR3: TGTGCCAGCAGCATCAACTATCTGGGACAGGGGTCTCTTGAAGCTTTCTTT. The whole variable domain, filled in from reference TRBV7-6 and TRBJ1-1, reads GAGVSQSPRYKVTKRGQDVALRCDPISGHVSLYWYRQALGQGPEFLTYFNYEAQQDKSGLPNDRFSAERPEGSISTLTIQRTEQRDSAMYRCASSINYLGQGSLEAFFGQGTRLTVV.

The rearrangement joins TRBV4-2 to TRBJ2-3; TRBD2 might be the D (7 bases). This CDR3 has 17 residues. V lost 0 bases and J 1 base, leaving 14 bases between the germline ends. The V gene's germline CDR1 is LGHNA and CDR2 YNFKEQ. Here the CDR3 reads CASSQEAGAPGTDTQYF. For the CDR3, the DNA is TGTGCCAGCAGCCAAGAGGCGGGGGCACCTGGCACAGATACGCAGTATTTT.

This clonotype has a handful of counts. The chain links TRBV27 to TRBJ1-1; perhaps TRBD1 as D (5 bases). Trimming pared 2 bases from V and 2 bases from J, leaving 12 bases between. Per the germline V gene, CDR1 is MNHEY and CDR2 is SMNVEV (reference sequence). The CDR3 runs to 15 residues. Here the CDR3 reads CASSLRAGINTEAFF. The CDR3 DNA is TGTGCCAGCAGTTTAAGGGCAGGGATAAACACTGAAGCTTTCTTT.

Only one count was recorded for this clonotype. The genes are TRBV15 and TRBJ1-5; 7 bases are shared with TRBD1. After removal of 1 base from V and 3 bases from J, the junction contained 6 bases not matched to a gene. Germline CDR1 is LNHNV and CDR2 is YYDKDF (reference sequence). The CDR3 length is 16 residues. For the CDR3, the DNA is TGTGCCACCAGCAGAGTTGTCAGGGGGTACAATCAGCCCCAGCATTTT. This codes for CATSRVVRGYNQPQHF.

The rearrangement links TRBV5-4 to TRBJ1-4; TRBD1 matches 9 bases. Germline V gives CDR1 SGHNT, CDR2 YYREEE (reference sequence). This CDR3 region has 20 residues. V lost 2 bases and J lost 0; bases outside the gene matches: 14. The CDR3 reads CASSFNPRAGTGSTNEKLFF. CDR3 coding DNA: TGTGCCAGCAGCTTCAATCCGAGGGCCGGGACAGGGTCAACTAATGAAAAACTGTTTTTT.

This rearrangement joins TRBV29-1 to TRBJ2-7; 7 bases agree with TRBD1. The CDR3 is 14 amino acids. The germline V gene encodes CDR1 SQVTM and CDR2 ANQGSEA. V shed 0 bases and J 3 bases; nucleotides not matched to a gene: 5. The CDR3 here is CSVEERTGFYEQYF. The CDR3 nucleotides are TGCAGCGTTGAAGAAAGGACAGGATTCTACGAGCAGTACTTC.

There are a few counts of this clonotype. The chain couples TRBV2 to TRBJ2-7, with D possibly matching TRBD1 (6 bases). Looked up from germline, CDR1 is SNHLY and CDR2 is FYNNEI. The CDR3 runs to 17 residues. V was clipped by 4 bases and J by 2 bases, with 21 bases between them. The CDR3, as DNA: TGTGCCAGCAGTGTCTCATTAGAGGGGGTCCCAACCTACGAGCAGTACTTC. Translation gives CASSVSLEGVPTYEQYF.

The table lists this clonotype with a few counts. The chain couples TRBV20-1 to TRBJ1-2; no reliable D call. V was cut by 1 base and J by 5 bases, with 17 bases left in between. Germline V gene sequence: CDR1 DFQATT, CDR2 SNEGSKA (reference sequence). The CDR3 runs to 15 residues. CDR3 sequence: CSARGSAGGRYGYTF. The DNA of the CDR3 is TGCAGTGCTAGAGGGTCAGCAGGAGGCCGGTATGGCTACACCTTC.

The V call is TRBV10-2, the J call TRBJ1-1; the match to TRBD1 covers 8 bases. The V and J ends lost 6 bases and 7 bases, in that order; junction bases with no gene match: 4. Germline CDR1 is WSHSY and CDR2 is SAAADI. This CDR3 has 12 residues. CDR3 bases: TGCGCCAGCAGGAGTGACAGGGGTGAAGCTTTCTTT. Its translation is CASRSDRGEAFF.

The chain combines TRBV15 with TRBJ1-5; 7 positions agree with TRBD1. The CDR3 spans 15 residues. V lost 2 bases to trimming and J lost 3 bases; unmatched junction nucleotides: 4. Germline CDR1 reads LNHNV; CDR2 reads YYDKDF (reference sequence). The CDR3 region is CATSRRQGHNQPQHF. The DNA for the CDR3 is TGTGCCACCAGCAGACGACAGGGACACAATCAGCCCCAGCATTTT.

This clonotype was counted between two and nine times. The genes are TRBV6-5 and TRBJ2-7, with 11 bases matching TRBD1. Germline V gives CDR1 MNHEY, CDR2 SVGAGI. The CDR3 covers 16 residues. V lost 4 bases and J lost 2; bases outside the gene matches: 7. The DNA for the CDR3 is TGTGCCAGCAGTTCGTCCCGGGACAGGGGGGCCTACGAGCAGTACGTC. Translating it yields CASSSSRDRGAYEQYV.

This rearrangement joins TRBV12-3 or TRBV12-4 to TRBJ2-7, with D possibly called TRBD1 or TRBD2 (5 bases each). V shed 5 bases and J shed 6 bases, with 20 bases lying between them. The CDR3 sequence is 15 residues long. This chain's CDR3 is CASSPSGTTLGEQYV. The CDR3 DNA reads TGTGCCAGCAGTCCGTCCGGGACGACCCTGGGCGAGCAGTACGTC.

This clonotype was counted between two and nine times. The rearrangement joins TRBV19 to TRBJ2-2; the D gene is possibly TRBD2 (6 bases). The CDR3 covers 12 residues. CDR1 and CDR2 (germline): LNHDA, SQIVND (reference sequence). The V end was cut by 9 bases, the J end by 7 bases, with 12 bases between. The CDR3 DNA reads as TGTGCCAGCCCGGGGGTAGACGGGGAGCTGTTTTTT. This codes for CASPGVDGELFF.

The CDR3 DNA follows: TGTGCCAGTAGTATAGTGGGCAGCACTAATCAGCCCCAGCATTTT. It translates to CASSIVGSTNQPQHF. The chain carries TRBV19 and TRBJ1-5; D ambiguous. Per the germline V gene, CDR1 is LNHDA and CDR2 is SQIVND (reference sequence). Trimming shortened V by 1 base and J by 4 bases, and 11 bases separated the two germline ends. The CDR3 has 15 residues.

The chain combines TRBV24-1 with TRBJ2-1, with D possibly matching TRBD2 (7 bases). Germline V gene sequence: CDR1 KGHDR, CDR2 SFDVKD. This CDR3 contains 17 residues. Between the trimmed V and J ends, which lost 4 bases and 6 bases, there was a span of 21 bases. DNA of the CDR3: TGTGCCACCAGTGACGACCCCATGGGGGGGGCGTTCAATGAGCAGTTCTTC. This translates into CATSDDPMGGAFNEQFF.